This passage covers 10 T cell receptor beta chains from one sample sequenced in a study of blood T cell repertoires in COVID-19. TCRdb keeps only in-frame clones here, not all; method: immunoSEQ multiplex PCR. The table records roughly 330,000 clones, over 75% of them present only once. The sequencing input was PBMCs or T cells enriched from blood (not recorded which). All receptors derive from a young woman who had recovered from COVID-19.

The V call is TRBV7-9, the J call TRBJ2-1; 11 bases agree with TRBD2. Trimming at V came to 5 bases and at J to 5 bases, leaving 5 bases not matched to a gene. The CDR3 runs 15 residues. CDR1 is SEHNR, CDR2 FQNEAQ, per germline (reference sequence). The CDR3: CASSPFSGGDNEQFF. As DNA, the CDR3 is TGTGCCAGCAGCCCATTTAGCGGGGGGGACAATGAGCAGTTCTTC.

The chain combines TRBV4-1 with TRBJ1-3, with a tentative D call TRBD1 (6 bases). The CDR3 spans 15 residues. Germline V CDR1 and CDR2: MGHRA, YSYEKL. Trimming shortened V by 3 bases and J by 0 bases, and 9 bases separated the two germline ends. This CDR3 reads CASSQDRLSGNTIYF. The CDR3 bases are TGCGCCAGCAGCCAGGACAGACTCTCTGGAAACACCATATATTTT.

The chain combines TRBV9 with TRBJ2-6; D is unresolved. Trimming stripped 4 bases from V and 1 base from J, with 9 bases between. CDR3 length: 15 amino acids. Germline V lookup: CDR1 SGDLS, CDR2 YYNGEE. The CDR3 here is CASSTRVSGANVLTF. The CDR3 DNA reads TGTGCCAGCAGCACACGGGTTTCTGGGGCCAACGTCCTGACTTTC.

V gene TRBV6-1 combines with J gene TRBJ2-1; D perhaps matches TRBD1 (6 bases). Trimming left V 1 base short and J 2 bases short, with 12 bases between. Germline V gives CDR1 MNHNS, CDR2 SASEGT. The CDR3 sequence is 16 residues long. DNA of the CDR3: TGTGCCAGCAGTGAAGGGGGGCTGGTGACCTACAATGAGCAGTTCTTC. Protein sequence: CASSEGGLVTYNEQFF.

The genes are TRBV30 and TRBJ1-5; D possibly corresponds to TRBD1 (5 bases). V was pared by 2 bases and J by 0 bases, with 26 bases between. In germline, CDR1 is GTSNPN, CDR2 SVGIG (reference sequence). This CDR3 spans 20 amino acids. The CDR3 loop reads CAWSPSFFSRQLYSNQPQHF. CDR3 DNA sequence: TGTGCCTGGAGTCCATCTTTCTTCTCTAGACAGTTGTATAGCAATCAGCCCCAGCATTTT.

The chain carries TRBV19 and TRBJ1-5, with 7 bases identical to TRBD1. This CDR3 region has 14 residues. Losses at the gene ends were 1 base for V and 7 bases for J; bases not matched to a gene: 4. Germline V gene lookup returns CDR1 LNHDA and CDR2 SQIVND (reference sequence). This CDR3 is CASSIGQGVQPQHF. CDR3 nucleotide sequence: TGTGCCAGTAGTATAGGACAGGGAGTCCAGCCCCAGCATTTT.

This chain connects TRBV2 to TRBJ2-3; no firm D call. The germline V and J ends were trimmed by 7 bases and 2 bases, with 10 bases remaining between them. The CDR3 has 13 residues. Germline assignment: CDR1 SNHLY and CDR2 FYNNEI. In nucleotides, the CDR3 is TGTGCCAGCACCTTTATTTTCACAGATACGCAGTATTTT. Its protein is CASTFIFTDTQYF.

The CDR3 DNA is TGTGCCAGCAGTTTAAGCCTGGACAGCCCATTCGACCTCCACTTT. Protein sequence: CASSLSLDSPFDLHF. This chain uses TRBV27 with TRBJ1-6, with D tentatively TRBD1 (6 bases). The ends were cut back, 2 bases at V and 15 bases at J, with 20 bases in the middle. Germline loops: CDR1 MNHEY, CDR2 SMNVEV (reference sequence). CDR3 size: 15 residues.

This chain uses TRBV9 with TRBJ1-2; D is undetermined. Trimming left V 4 bases short and J 7 bases short, with 17 bases between. The CDR3 extends over 14 amino acids. Germline CDR1 and CDR2: SGDLS and YYNGEE. As DNA, the CDR3 is TGTGCCAGCAGCACCCGGCGGAATAACGGTGGCTACACCTTC. Amino acid sequence: CASSTRRNNGGYTF.

The rearrangement uses TRBV5-1 and TRBJ2-5, with 12 bases matching TRBD2. The CDR3 is 15 residues long. Trimming cost V 6 bases and J 5 bases; bases outside gene matches: 8. CDR1 is SGHRS and CDR2 is YFSETQ in the germline V gene. CDR3 residues: CASTSGGAVGETQYF. CDR3 bases: TGCGCCAGCACTAGCGGGGGGGCCGTAGGGGAGACCCAGTACTTC.